This T cell receptor beta chain was captured by sequencing in a study of blood T cell repertoires in COVID-19. Study context: Sources were T cells, B-cell-depleted T cells, or PBMCs; the material itself was cDNA or gDNA.

Participants had their cohort set by participant-reported clinical history. Two negative PCRs, clearance, or symptom resolution had been documented for recovered Cohort 3 donors. CDR1 and CDR2 (germline): MNHEY, SMNVEV (reference sequence). The CDR3 is made up of 17 amino acids. V was cut by 2 bases and J by 5 bases, with 21 bases left in between. Sequenced by immunoSEQ multiplex PCR; TCRdb stores in-frame clones only, minus some. The repertoire holds about 400,000 clones, with 85% to 90% as singletons. The clonotype originates from a woman in her 30s who had recovered from COVID-19. The source material was PBMCs or T cells enriched from blood (not recorded which). The chain uses TRBV27 and TRBJ1-1, with D tentatively TRBD1 (5 bases). The CDR3, as DNA: TGTGCCAGCAGTTTAGGGATGAGTGTGGAGGGGAATACTGAAGCTTTCTTT. Translation gives CASSLGMSVEGNTEAFF.